The clone carrying this TCR beta chain was picked up a small number of times. Its antigen remains unidentified. The V gene's germline CDR1 is LNHDA and CDR2 SQIVND (reference sequence). The CDR3 has 13 amino acids. V lost 9 bases, J lost 1 base, and 12 bases lay in between. One heparinised draw, averaging about 116 mL, was taken per donor. Via the markers CD45RO/CCR7/CD25/CD127/CD95/CD27, stem cell-like memory, regulatory, central memory and naive CD4+ cells were sorted. All of the isolated RNA was reverse transcribed, so expressed TCRB transcripts were sequenced. Sequencing was performed with immunoSEQ multiplex PCR; in TCRdb, only in-frame clones are kept and a portion is missing. The sample records roughly 160,000 clones, about 8% being singletons. This record comes from a study of beta chain features in type 1 diabetes. Study observations and caveats: For Type 1 diabetes patients, all four CD4+ subsets carried TCRB CDR3s that were moderately but significantly shorter. The similarity of naive, central memory and Treg TCRB repertoires appeared greater among patients than among healthy donors. VDJ junctions in type 1 diabetes patients carried more deletions and fewer insertions.

This clonotype originated in a woman aged 40 to 55 with type 1 diabetes. Input material: central memory CD4+ T cells from blood. The chain couples TRBV19 to TRBJ1-1, with TRBD1 as a possible D gene (6 bases). The CDR3 DNA reads as TGTGCCAGCAACAGGGATGGGAACACTGAAGCTTTCTTT. It encodes CASNRDGNTEAFF.